A selection of T cell receptor beta chains follows, all from one sample in a study of cytotoxic CD8 clonotypes in ibrutinib-treated CLL. Assay: immunoSEQ multiplex PCR; the TCRdb copy retains only in-frame clones and omits some. The sample has around 27,000 clones, approximately 54% seen once. The material was PBMCs, obtained before ibrutinib treatment. The receptors here all came from a human donor with chronic lymphocytic leukemia. Both conserved end residues are part of each CDR3. The order of the fields is CDR3 length, clone size, J gene, D gene, V gene, CDR3 DNA, CDR3 protein. The D gene is left open where the match is weak. Clone size is stated in some rows and not others, as once, few, many or a class when expanded.

14,few,TRBJ2-7,TRBD1,TRBV10-3,TGTGCCATCAGTGAGTCGACAGGGAGCTACGAGCAGTACTTC,CAISESTGSYEQYF
13,.,TRBJ2-1,.,TRBV6-1,TGTGCCAGCAGTGACTTCAGGGCGGGTGAGCAGTTCTTC,CASSDFRAGEQFF
18,.,TRBJ2-7,.,TRBV7-8,TGTGCCAGCAGCTTAGAATCGGCCGCTAGCTTCATGTCCTACGAGCAGTACTTC,CASSLESAASFMSYEQYF
15,.,TRBJ2-3,TRBD1,TRBV7-6,TGTGCCAGCAGTTTTAACCCAGGGGGCATAGATACGCAGTATTTT,CASSFNPGGIDTQYF
16,once,TRBJ1-2,.,TRBV6-5,TGTGCCAGCAGTCACTACTCTAGGGGTCCCTCTAGGGGCTACACCTTC,CASSHYSRGPSRGYTF
16,.,TRBJ1-3,.,TRBV4-1,TGCGCCAGCAGCCAAGATTTTGGGGGGCGCGGAAACACCATATATTTT,CASSQDFGGRGNTIYF
16,once,TRBJ2-4,.,TRBV5-1,TGCGCCAGCAGCTTCTTCGGGGGAGAGGCCAAAAACATTCAGTACTTC,CASSFFGGEAKNIQYF
16,.,TRBJ1-2,TRBD1,TRBV7-2,TGTGCCAGCAGCTTGAGACAGGGTTCTTTTGACTATGGCTACACCTTC,CASSLRQGSFDYGYTF
16,.,TRBJ2-7,TRBD1,TRBV2,TGTGCCAGCACTGACAGGGGACGGGAATTGCCCTACGAGCAGTACTTC,CASTDRGRELPYEQYF
10,few,TRBJ2-7,.,TRBV25-1,TGTGCCAGCAGTCTTGGCGAGCAGTACTTC,CASSLGEQYF
15,.,TRBJ2-7,TRBD2,TRBV7-9,TGTGCCAGCAGTCCTAGCGGGAGTATGGCCTACGAGCAGTACTTC,CASSPSGSMAYEQYF
14,.,TRBJ1-2,.,TRBV21-1,TGTGCCAGCAGCAAAGGCCCGGGGGTGGTAGGCTACACCTTC,CASSKGPGVVGYTF
11,medium-sized,TRBJ2-5,.,TRBV28,TGTGCCAGCAGTTTGCACGAGACCCAGTACTTC,CASSLHETQYF
15,.,TRBJ2-1,.,TRBV18,TGTGCCAGCTCATTGGGGCACGGACTCAACAATGAGCAGTTCTTC,CASSLGHGLNNEQFF
14,once,TRBJ1-1,.,TRBV11-2,TGTGCCAGCCACTTCTCAGGCGTGAACACTGAAGCTTTCTTT,CASHFSGVNTEAFF
13,few,TRBJ2-7,.,TRBV27,TGTGCCAGCAGTTTCGGGGGTTACTACGAGCAGTACTTC,CASSFGGYYEQYF
17,.,TRBJ2-5,TRBD2,TRBV7-9,TGTGCCAGCAGCTTAGGGGGACTAGCGGGATCTCAAGAGACCCAGTACTTC,CASSLGGLAGSQETQYF
16,once,TRBJ2-7,TRBD2,TRBV29-1,TGCAGCGTTGAACGCCCTAGCGGGAGGAATGTCTACGAGCAGTACTTC,CSVERPSGRNVYEQYF
14,.,TRBJ2-3,TRBD1,TRBV5-1,TGCGCCAGCAGCATTGACAGGGGACCAGATACGCAGTATTTT,CASSIDRGPDTQYF
15,.,TRBJ1-6,TRBD1,TRBV19,TGTGCCAGTAGCGTCCGGGACAGCGATAATTCACCCCTCCACTTT,CASSVRDSDNSPLHF
16,.,TRBJ2-1,TRBD2,TRBV5-1,TGCGCCAGCAGTCTCCTAGCGGGGGGGCAATACAATGAGCAGTTCTTC,CASSLLAGGQYNEQFF
15,few,TRBJ2-7,.,TRBV7-6,TGTGCCAGCAGCTTAGAGGGGTCCCACTCCTACGAGCAGTACTTC,CASSLEGSHSYEQYF
12,.,TRBJ2-7,.,TRBV7-9,TGTGCCAGCAGTCGGGTCCTCTACGAGCAGTACTTC,CASSRVLYEQYF
15,few,TRBJ2-7,.,TRBV7-9,TGTGCCAGCAGCCCCGTTGCGGGGGCCTCCTACGAGCAGTACTTC,CASSPVAGASYEQYF
12,few,TRBJ2-1,.,TRBV9,TGTGCCAGCAGCGTAGTAGGAGATGAGCAGTTCTTC,CASSVVGDEQFF
14,few,TRBJ2-2,.,TRBV11-1,TGTGCCAGCAGCTTAGTGTTGGGTTCCGGGGAGCTGTTTTTT,CASSLVLGSGELFF
15,.,TRBJ2-2,.,TRBV5-1,TGCGCCAGCAGCCCCGGGACGGCGAACACCGGGGAGCTGTTTTTT,CASSPGTANTGELFF
15,.,TRBJ1-5,.,TRBV21-1,TGTGCCAGCAGCAACCGGGACGGCCGCAATCAGCCCCAGCATTTT,CASSNRDGRNQPQHF
16,few,TRBJ1-1,TRBD1,TRBV5-4,TGTGCCAGCAGCCGCCGGGACAGGGGCCTTCCCACTGAAGCTTTCTTT,CASSRRDRGLPTEAFF
15,.,TRBJ2-6,.,TRBV27,TGTGCCAGCACCGGCGGGTTCTCTGGGGCCAACGTCCTGACTTTC,CASTGGFSGANVLTF
15,.,TRBJ1-1,.,TRBV7-8,TGTGCCAGCAGCTTAAACGTTCCCGGAGGGACTGAAGCTTTCTTT,CASSLNVPGGTEAFF
13,.,TRBJ2-4,.,TRBV13,TGTGCCAGCAGCGGGGTAGCCAAAAACATTCAGTACTTC,CASSGVAKNIQYF
12,few,TRBJ2-5,.,TRBV18,TGTGCCAGCTCACCACGCCAAGAGACCCAGTACTTC,CASSPRQETQYF
12,few,TRBJ2-3,.,TRBV11-2,TGTGCCAGCAGCCCCCCAGGGGTTACGCAGTATTTT,CASSPPGVTQYF
11,.,TRBJ1-1,.,TRBV15,TGTGCCACCAGCAGAGCACAGGAAGCTTTCTTT,CATSRAQEAFF
13,.,TRBJ2-5,.,TRBV18,TGTGCCAGCTCACCATCCATCCTCGGGACCCAGTACTTC,CASSPSILGTQYF
13,.,TRBJ2-7,.,TRBV19,TGTGCCAGTAGTATGGGGGTCGGCTACGAGCAGTACTTC,CASSMGVGYEQYF
15,.,TRBJ2-1,.,TRBV11-2,TGTGCCAGCAGCTTGACGGATCCCAAGAGGGATGAGCAGTTCTTC,CASSLTDPKRDEQFF
15,medium-sized,TRBJ1-6,TRBD1,TRBV5-1,TGCGCCAGCAGCTTGGAGACAGGGTATAATTCACCCCTCCACTTT,CASSLETGYNSPLHF
14,.,TRBJ2-7,.,TRBV19,TGTGCCAGTAGTCACGCACACGGGACCTACGAGCAGTACTTC,CASSHAHGTYEQYF
14,.,TRBJ1-1,.,TRBV29-1,TGCAGCGTTGAAGGGCGGCAGGCGAACACTGAAGCTTTCTTT,CSVEGRQANTEAFF
15,.,TRBJ2-1,.,TRBV6-6,TGTGCCAGCAGTTACAGTCATAACTCCTACAATGAGCAGTTCTTC,CASSYSHNSYNEQFF
15,.,TRBJ2-2,.,TRBV15,TGTGCCACCAGCATTAGAGGGACTAACACCGGGGAGCTGTTTTTT,CATSIRGTNTGELFF
14,.,TRBJ1-1,.,TRBV7-2,TGTGCCAGCAGCCAGAGCTCGGCCCGGACTGAAGCTTTCTTT,CASSQSSARTEAFF
15,few,TRBJ1-4,.,TRBV11-2,TGTGCCAGCAGCCTATGGACAGAGTCAAATGAAAAACTGTTTTTT,CASSLWTESNEKLFF
14,.,TRBJ1-1,TRBD1,TRBV2,TGTGCCAGCAGTGCAACAGGGGGTGACACTGAAGCTTTCTTT,CASSATGGDTEAFF
16,.,TRBJ2-5,TRBD1,TRBV15,TGTGCCACCAGCAGAGACGCAGCAGGGGGCCAAGAGACCCAGTACTTC,CATSRDAAGGQETQYF
15,.,TRBJ2-3,.,TRBV12-5,TGTGCTAGTGGTCCCGGGGACACCAGCACAGATACGCAGTATTTT,CASGPGDTSTDTQYF
15,.,TRBJ2-5,TRBD2,TRBV2,TGTGCCAGCAGGAGGCTAGCGGGAGAGATAGAGACCCAGTACTTC,CASRRLAGEIETQYF
13,once,TRBJ2-3,.,TRBV10-2,TGCGCCAGCAGTGAGTCTCCCAAAGATACGCAGTATTTT,CASSESPKDTQYF
11,.,TRBJ2-1,.,TRBV6-4,TGTGCCAGCACCTCGATCAATGAGCAGTTCTTC,CASTSINEQFF
18,.,TRBJ2-2,TRBD2,TRBV19,TGTGCCAGTAAGGAAAGGCTAGCGGGAGTACTTAGCACCGGGGAGCTGTTTTTT,CASKERLAGVLSTGELFF
13,few,TRBJ2-2,TRBD1,TRBV11-2,TGTGCCAGCACCCTGACAGGGACCGGGGAGCTGTTTTTT,CASTLTGTGELFF
12,.,TRBJ1-2,.,TRBV12-5,TGTGCTAGTGGTTTGGTAGAGGACAAGAGACTCTTC,CASGLVEDKRLF
14,.,TRBJ2-5,.,TRBV2,TGTGCCAGCAGTGGGGGCCTCGCGGTGGAGACCCAGTACTTC,CASSGGLAVETQYF
13,.,TRBJ2-7,TRBD1,TRBV4-3,TGCGCCAGCAGCCGGGACAGGGCGTACGAGCAGTACTTC,CASSRDRAYEQYF
16,few,TRBJ1-2,.,TRBV18,TGTGCCAGCTCATCCCTACAGGGTCCTCTTAACTATGGCTACACCTTC,CASSSLQGPLNYGYTF
15,.,TRBJ1-4,TRBD1,TRBV7-2,TGTGCCAGCAGTCGACAGGGAAAAGTTGGTGAGAAACTGTTTTTT,CASSRQGKVGEKLFF